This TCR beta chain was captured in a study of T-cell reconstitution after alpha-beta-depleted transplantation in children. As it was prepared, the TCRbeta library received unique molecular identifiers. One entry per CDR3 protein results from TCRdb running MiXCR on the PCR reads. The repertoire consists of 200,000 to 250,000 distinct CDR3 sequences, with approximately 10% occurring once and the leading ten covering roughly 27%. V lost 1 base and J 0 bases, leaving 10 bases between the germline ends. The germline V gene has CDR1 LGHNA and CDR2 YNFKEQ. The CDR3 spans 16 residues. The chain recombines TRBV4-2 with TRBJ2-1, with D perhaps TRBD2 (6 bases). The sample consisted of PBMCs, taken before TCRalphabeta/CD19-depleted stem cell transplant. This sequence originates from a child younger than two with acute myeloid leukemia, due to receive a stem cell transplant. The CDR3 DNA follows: TGTGCCAGCAGCCAAGTCTACGGGAGCTCCTACAATGAGCAGTTCTTC. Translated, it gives CASSQVYGSSYNEQFF.